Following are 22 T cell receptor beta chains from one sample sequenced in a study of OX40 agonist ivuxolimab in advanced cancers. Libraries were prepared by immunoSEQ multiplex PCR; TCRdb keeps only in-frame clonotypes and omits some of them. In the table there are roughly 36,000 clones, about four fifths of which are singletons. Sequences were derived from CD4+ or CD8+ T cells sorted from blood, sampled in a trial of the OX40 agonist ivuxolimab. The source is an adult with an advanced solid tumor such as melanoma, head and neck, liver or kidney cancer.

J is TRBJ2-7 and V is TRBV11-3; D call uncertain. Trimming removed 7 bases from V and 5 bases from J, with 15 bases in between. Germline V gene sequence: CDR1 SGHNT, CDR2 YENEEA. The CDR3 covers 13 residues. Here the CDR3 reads CASILRFQNEQYF. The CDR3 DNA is TGTGCCAGCATCCTTCGTTTTCAGAACGAGCAGTACTTC.

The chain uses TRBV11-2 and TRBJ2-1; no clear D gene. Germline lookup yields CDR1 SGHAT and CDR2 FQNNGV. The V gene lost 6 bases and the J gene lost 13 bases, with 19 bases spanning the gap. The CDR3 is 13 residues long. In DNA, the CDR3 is TGTGCCAGCAGACCTCTTCAGAGCCGCCGACAGTTCTTC. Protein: CASRPLQSRRQFF.

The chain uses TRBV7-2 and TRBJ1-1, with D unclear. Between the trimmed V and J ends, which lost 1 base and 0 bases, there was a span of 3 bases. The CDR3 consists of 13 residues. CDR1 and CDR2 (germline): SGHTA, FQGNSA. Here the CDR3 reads CASSLVMNTEAFF. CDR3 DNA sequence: TGTGCCAGCAGCTTAGTTATGAACACTGAAGCTTTCTTT.

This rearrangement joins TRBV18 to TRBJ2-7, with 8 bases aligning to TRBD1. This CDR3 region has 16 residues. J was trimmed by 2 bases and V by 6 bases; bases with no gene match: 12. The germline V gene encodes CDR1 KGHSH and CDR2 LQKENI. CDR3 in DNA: TGTGCCAGCTCCCAAGGGGCCGACAGGGGACCCTACGAGCAGTACTTC. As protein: CASSQGADRGPYEQYF. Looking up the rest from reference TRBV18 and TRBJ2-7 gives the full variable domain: NAGVMQNPRHLVRRRGQEARLRCSPMKGHSHVYWYRQLPEEGLKFMVYLQKENIIDESGMPKERFSAEFPKEGPSILRIQQVVRGDSAAYFCASSQGADRGPYEQYFGPGTRLTVT.

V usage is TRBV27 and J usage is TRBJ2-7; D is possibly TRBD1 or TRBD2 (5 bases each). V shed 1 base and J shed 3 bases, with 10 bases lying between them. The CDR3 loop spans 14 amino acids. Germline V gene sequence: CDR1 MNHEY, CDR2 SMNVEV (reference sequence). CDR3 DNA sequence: TGTGCCAGCAGTTTATGGGGGTCCTACTACGAGCAGTACTTC. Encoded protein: CASSLWGSYYEQYF.

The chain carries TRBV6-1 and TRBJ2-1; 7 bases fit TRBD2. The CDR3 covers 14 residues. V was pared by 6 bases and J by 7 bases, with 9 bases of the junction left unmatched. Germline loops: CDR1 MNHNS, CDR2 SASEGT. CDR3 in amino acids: CASRTGRDKNEQFF. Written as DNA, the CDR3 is TGTGCCAGCAGGACGGGGAGGGATAAGAATGAGCAGTTCTTC.

CDR3 in amino acids: CASSQDHPVLASTDTQYF. The CDR3 DNA reads as TGTGCCAGCAGCCAAGATCACCCCGTCCTAGCTAGCACAGATACGCAGTATTTT. This sequence joins TRBV14 and TRBJ2-3; D possibly corresponds to TRBD2 (5 bases). The CDR3 contains 18 residues. Trimming took 0 bases from V and 0 from J, leaving 16 bases between them. The V gene's germline CDR1 is SGHDN and CDR2 FVKESK.

The CDR3 DNA is TGTGCCAGCTCACCACTAGGGAATGAGCAGTTCTTC. The encoded protein is CASSPLGNEQFF. The chain has TRBV18 and TRBJ2-1; unclear D gene. This CDR3 has 12 residues. The V gene lost 1 base and the J gene lost 7 bases, with 5 bases spanning the gap. The germline CDR1 and CDR2 sequences are KGHSH and LQKENI.

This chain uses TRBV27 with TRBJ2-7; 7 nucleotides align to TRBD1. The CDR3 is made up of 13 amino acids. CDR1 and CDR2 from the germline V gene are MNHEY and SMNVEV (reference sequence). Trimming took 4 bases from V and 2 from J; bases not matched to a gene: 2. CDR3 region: CASSYRGTYEQYF. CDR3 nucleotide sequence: TGTGCCAGCAGTTACAGGGGAACCTACGAGCAGTACTTC.

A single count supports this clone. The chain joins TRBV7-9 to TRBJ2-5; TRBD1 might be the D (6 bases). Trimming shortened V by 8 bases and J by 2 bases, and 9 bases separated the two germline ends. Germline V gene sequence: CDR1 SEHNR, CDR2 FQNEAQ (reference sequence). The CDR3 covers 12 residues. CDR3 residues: CASGTNQETQYF. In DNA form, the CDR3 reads TGTGCCAGCGGGACAAATCAAGAGACCCAGTACTTC.

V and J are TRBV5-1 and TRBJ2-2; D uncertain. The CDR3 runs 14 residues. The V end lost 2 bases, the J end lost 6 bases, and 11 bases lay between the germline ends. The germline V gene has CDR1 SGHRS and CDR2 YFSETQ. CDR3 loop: CASSFRAKAGELFF. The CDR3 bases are TGCGCCAGCAGCTTCCGGGCTAAAGCCGGGGAGCTGTTTTTT.

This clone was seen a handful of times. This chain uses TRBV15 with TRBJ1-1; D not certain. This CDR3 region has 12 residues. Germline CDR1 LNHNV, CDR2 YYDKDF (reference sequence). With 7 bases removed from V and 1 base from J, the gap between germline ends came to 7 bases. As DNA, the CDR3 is TGTGCCACCACAACAGCGAACACTGAAGCTTTCTTT. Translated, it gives CATTTANTEAFF.

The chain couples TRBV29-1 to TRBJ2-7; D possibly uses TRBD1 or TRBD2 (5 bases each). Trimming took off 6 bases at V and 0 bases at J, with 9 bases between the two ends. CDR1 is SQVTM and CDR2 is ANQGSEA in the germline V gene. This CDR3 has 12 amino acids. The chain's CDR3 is CSVSGGSYEQYF. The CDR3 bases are TGCAGCGTAAGTGGGGGCTCCTACGAGCAGTACTTC.

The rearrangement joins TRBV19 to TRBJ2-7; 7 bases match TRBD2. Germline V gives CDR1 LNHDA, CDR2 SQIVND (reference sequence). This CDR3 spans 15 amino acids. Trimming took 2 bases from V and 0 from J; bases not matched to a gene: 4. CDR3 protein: CASSITLADSYEQYF. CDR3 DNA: TGTGCCAGTAGTATAACCCTAGCGGACTCCTACGAGCAGTACTTC.

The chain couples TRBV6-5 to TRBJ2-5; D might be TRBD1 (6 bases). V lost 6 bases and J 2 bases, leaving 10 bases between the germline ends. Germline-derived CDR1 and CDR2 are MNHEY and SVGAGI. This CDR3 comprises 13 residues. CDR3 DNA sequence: TGTGCCAGCAGCCGCGGACAGCAAGAGACCCAGTACTTC. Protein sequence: CASSRGQQETQYF.

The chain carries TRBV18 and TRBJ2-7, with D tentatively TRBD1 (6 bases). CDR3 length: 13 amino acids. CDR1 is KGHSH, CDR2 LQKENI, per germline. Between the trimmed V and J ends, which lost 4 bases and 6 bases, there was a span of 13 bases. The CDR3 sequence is CASSLQGTREQYF. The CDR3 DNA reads TGTGCCAGCTCACTCCAGGGGACACGCGAGCAGTACTTC.

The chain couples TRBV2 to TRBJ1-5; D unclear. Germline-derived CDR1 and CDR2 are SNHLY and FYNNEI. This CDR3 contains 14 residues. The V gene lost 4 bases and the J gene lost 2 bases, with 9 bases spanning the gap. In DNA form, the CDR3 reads TGTGCCAGCAGTGTGGAAAGGGGCAATCAGCCCCAGCATTTT. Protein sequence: CASSVERGNQPQHF.

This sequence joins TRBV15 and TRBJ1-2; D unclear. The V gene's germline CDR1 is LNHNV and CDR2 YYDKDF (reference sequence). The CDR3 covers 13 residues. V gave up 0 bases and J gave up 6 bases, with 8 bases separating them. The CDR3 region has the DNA TGTGCCACCAGCAGAGATGATAGAGATGGCTACACCTTC. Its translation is CATSRDDRDGYTF.

This CDR3 is CASSPGLAGGHEQFF. The CDR3 DNA is TGTGCCAGCTCACCCGGACTAGCGGGAGGACATGAGCAGTTCTTC. The gene calls are TRBV18 and TRBJ2-1; 14 nucleotides align to TRBD2. V was pared by 3 bases and J by 8 bases, with 3 bases of the junction left unmatched. The CDR3 length is 15 residues. The V gene's germline CDR1 is KGHSH and CDR2 LQKENI.

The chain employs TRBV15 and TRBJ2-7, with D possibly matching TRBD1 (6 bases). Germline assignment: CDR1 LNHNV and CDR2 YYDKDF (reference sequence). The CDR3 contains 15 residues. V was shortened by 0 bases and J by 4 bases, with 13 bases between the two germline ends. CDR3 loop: CATSRDRTVRYEQYF. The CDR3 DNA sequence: TGTGCCACCAGCAGAGATAGGACAGTACGGTACGAGCAGTACTTC.

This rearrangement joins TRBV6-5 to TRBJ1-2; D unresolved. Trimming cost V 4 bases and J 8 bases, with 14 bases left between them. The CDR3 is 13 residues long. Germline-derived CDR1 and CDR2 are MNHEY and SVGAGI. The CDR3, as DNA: TGTGCCAGCAGTTCCCCGGACTTCCGAGGCTACACCTTC. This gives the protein CASSSPDFRGYTF.

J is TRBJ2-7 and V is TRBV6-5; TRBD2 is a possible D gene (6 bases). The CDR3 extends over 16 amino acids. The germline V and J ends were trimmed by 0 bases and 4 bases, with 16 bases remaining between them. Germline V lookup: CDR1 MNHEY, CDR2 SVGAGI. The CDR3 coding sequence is TGTGCCAGCAGTTACTCTGGAGGGCAGGTAGTGTACGAGCAGTACTTC. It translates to CASSYSGGQVVYEQYF.